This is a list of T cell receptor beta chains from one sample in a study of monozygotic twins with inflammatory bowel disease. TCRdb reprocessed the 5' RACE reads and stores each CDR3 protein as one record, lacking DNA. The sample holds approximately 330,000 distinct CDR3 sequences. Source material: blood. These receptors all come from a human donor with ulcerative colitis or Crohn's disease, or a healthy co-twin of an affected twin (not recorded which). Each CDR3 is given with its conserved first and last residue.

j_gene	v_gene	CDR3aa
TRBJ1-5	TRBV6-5	CASSLAGQGSQPQHF
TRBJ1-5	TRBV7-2	CASSPLRGDQPQHF
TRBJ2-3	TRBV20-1	CSAMSGTSVSTDTQYF
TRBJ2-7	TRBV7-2	CASTIALYSGSRSYEQYF
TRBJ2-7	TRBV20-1	CSVGSANEQYF
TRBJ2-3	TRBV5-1	CASSTPPGTSVRTDTQYF
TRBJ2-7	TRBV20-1	CSARGLAGGYEQYF
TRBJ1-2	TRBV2	CASSEALFLSSRPTSRAF
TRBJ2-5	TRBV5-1	CASSLSSGGYQETQYF
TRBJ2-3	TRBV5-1	CASSSPGTSGTDTQYF
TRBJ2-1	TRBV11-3	CASSGQSSYNEQFF
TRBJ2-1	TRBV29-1	CSVKRGQNNEQFF
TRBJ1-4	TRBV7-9	CASSDREVREKLFF
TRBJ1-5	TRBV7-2	CASSSDRVGAPQHF
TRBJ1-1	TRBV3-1	CASSQWGPGDTEAFF
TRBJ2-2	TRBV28	CASTLGGVGTGELFF
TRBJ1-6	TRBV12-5	CASGRQGEARSPLHF
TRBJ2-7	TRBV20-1	CSATRPGTYEQYF
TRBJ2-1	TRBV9	CASSPSGGANEQFF
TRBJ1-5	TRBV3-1	CASSQDHSGSQPQHF
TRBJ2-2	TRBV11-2	CASSYTLGTPTGELFF
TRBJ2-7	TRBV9	CASSVGTGNYEQYF
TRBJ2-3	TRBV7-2	CASSPEGRAPDTQYF
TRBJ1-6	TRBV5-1	CASSLDAGNGGNSPLHF
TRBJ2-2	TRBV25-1	CASSLRGEGKSGELFF
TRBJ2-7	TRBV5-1	CASSWINSYEQYF
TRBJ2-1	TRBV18	CASSPPVPMRAREKYNEQFF
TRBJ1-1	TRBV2	CASRTGLAILTEAFF
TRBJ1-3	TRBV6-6	CASSYQGYGNTIYF
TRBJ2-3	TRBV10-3	CASNRGRGTDTQYF
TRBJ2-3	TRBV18	CASSPTSGRNLITDTQYF
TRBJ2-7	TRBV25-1	CASSECPGWTYYEQYF
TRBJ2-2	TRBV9	CASSVASGKNTGELFF
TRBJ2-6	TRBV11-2	CASSLWVSGANVLTF
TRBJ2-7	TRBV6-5	CASSSGGGFYEQYF
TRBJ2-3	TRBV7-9	CASGWATDTQYF
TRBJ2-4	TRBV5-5	CASSFDRGFQAKNIQYF
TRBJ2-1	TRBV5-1	CASSHRTSIDNEQFF
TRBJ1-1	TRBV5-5	CASSLTPEAFF
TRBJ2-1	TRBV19	CASSVSGVSSYNEQFF
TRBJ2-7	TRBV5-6	CASSLRLISYEQYF
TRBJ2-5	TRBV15	CATSRVKSETGTQYF
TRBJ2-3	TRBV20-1	CSARALAGTDTQYF
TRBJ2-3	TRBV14	CASSPTAGGLTDTQYF
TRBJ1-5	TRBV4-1	CASSQRPDQPQHF
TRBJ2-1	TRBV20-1	CSASNPGGGLEQFF
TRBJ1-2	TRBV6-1	CASSSGTGQNGYTF
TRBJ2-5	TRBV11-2	CASSFSGTGKGAETQYF
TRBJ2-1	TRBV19	CASSIRDRGSNEQFF
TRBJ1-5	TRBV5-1	CASSLEGRGNQPQHF
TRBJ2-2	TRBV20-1	CSAGRALTGELFF
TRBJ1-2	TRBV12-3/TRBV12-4	CASSLGGPANYGYTF
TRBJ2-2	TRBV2	CASRDRSPTGTGELFF
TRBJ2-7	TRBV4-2	CASSQPGQVDYEQYF
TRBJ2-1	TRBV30	CAWSTNGTSGTPIGYNEQFF